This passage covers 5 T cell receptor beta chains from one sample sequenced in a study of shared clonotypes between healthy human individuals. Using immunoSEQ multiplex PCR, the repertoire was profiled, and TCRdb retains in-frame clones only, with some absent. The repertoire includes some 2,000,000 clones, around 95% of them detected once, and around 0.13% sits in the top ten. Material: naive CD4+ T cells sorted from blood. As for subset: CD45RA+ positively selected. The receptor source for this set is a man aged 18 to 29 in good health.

CDR3 nucleotide sequence: TGCGCCAGCAGTCGGGCGATGAACACTGAAGCTTTCTTT. It yields the protein CASSRAMNTEAFF. The chain joins TRBV5-1 to TRBJ1-1; no firm D call. The CDR3 consists of 13 residues. Germline CDR1 SGHRS, CDR2 YFSETQ. Trimming took 5 bases from V and 0 from J, leaving 8 bases between them.

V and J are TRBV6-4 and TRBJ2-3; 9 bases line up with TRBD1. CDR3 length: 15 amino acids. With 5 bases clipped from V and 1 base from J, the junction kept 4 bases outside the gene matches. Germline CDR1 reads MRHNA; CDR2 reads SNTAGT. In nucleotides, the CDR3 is TGTGCCAGCAGTTTGGACAGGGGTGGCACAGATACGCAGTATTTT. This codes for CASSLDRGGTDTQYF.

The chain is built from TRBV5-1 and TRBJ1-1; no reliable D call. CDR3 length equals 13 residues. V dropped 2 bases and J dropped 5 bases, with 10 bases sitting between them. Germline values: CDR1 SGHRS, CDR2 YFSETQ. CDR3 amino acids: CASSFEGWTEAFF. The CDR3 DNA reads TGCGCCAGCAGCTTTGAGGGTTGGACTGAAGCTTTCTTT.

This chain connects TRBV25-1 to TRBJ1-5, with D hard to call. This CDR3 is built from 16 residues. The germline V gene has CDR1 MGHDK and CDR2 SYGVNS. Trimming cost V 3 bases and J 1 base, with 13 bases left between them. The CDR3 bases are TGTGCCAGCAGTGATGGCGGGGTGCAAAGCAATCAGCCCCAGCATTTT. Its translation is CASSDGGVQSNQPQHF.

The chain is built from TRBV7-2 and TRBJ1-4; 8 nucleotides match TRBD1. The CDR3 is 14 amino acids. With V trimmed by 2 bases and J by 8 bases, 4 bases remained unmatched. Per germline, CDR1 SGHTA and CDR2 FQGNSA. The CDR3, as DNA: TGTGCCAGCAGCTTACGGACAGGGTTAGAAAAACTGTTTTTT. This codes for CASSLRTGLEKLFF.